These 19 T cell receptor beta chains share one sample of origin, sequenced in a study of T-cell memory formation after mild COVID-19. Each CDR3 protein is one row after TCRdb ran MiXCR on the 5' RACE reads. Of nearly 350,000 distinct CDR3 sequences in the sample, around 13% were seen once. Sequencing input: PBMCs or a T cell subset sorted from them (not recorded which). These receptors were obtained from a man between 18 and 29 years old who had mild COVID-19 (a few samples of this study predate the infection). Cell type and time point are not known.

The gene calls are TRBV4-1 and TRBJ1-5, with 7 positions matching TRBD1. The CDR3 is 17 residues long. With V trimmed by 1 base and J by 4 bases, 10 bases remained unmatched. Germline-derived CDR1 and CDR2 are MGHRA and YSYEKL. This CDR3 is CASSQGQGGLGNQPQHF. The CDR3 DNA follows: TGCGCCAGCAGCCAAGGGCAGGGGGGATTGGGGAATCAGCCCCAGCATTTT.

This clonotype was found a few times. This sequence joins TRBV7-9 and TRBJ1-2; D unresolved. With 1 base removed from V and 4 bases from J, the gap between germline ends came to 10 bases. This CDR3 has 14 amino acids. Germline assignment: CDR1 SEHNR and CDR2 FQNEAQ (reference sequence). The CDR3: CASSLGAGSYGYTF. The CDR3 coding sequence is TGTGCCAGCAGCTTAGGGGCAGGAAGCTATGGCTACACCTTC.

The chain links TRBV5-1 to TRBJ2-2; D possibly matches TRBD1 or TRBD2 (5 bases each). The germline V and J ends were trimmed by 4 bases and 6 bases, with 16 bases remaining between them. The CDR3 sequence is 15 residues long. Germline CDR1 SGHRS, CDR2 YFSETQ. This CDR3 is CASSPRGTQAGELFF. For the CDR3, the DNA is TGCGCCAGCAGCCCCCGGGGCACTCAGGCCGGGGAGCTGTTTTTT.

The chain employs TRBV14 and TRBJ1-2, with no clear D. The V gene's germline CDR1 is SGHDN and CDR2 FVKESK. Trimming pared 1 base from V and 8 bases from J, leaving 17 bases between. This CDR3 is built from 15 residues. CDR3 DNA: TGTGCCAGCAGCCAAGCTTATAAACCCAGCGGCGGCTACACCTTC. The encoded protein is CASSQAYKPSGGYTF. Supplemented by reference TRBV14 and TRBJ1-2, the full variable domain reads EAGVTQFPSHSVIEKGQTVTLRCDPISGHDNLYWYRRVMGKEIKFLLHFVKESKQDESGMPNNRFLAERTGGTYSTLKVQPAELEDSGVYFCASSQAYKPSGGYTFGSGTRLTVV.

The table lists this clonotype with a few counts. V is TRBV29-1 and J is TRBJ2-3; D tentatively fits TRBD1 or TRBD2 (5 bases each). This CDR3 has 14 residues. Germline CDR1 reads SQVTM; CDR2 reads ANQGSEA. Trimming removed 6 bases at V and 5 bases at J, with 18 bases between. The CDR3 bases are TGCAGCGTCGCAATAGAGGGGCAAGGAGATACGCAGTATTTT. This encodes CSVAIEGQGDTQYF.

This clonotype was picked up many times. This chain connects TRBV7-2 to TRBJ1-1; D remains unclear. Germline CDR1 is SGHTA and CDR2 is FQGNSA. CDR3 length: 10 residues. Between the trimmed V and J ends, which lost 5 bases and 11 bases, there was a span of 9 bases. CDR3 residues: CASSPEGAFF. The CDR3 DNA is TGTGCCAGCAGCCCCGAAGGGGCTTTCTTT.

This clonotype has a handful of counts. V gene TRBV5-1 combines with J gene TRBJ2-2; TRBD1 aligns across 9 bases. Trimming took 5 bases from V and 6 from J; bases not matched to a gene: 8. The germline V gene has CDR1 SGHRS and CDR2 YFSETQ. This CDR3 has 15 amino acids. This CDR3 reads CASSRGTGYSGELFF. The CDR3 DNA is TGCGCCAGCAGTCGAGGGACAGGGTACTCCGGGGAGCTGTTTTTT.

This clonotype came up many times. The chain carries TRBV7-6 and TRBJ1-5, with TRBD1 as a possible D gene (5 bases). The CDR3 has 13 amino acids. Trimming shortened V by 5 bases and J by 5 bases, and 10 bases separated the two germline ends. Germline loops: CDR1 SGHVS, CDR2 FNYEAQ. The CDR3 DNA follows: TGTGCCAGCAGCCCGCGGGGCGATCAGCCCCAGCATTTT. Translated: CASSPRGDQPQHF.

The rearrangement links TRBV29-1 to TRBJ2-1; 8 bases line up with TRBD1. CDR3 length equals 14 residues. Germline V gene lookup returns CDR1 SQVTM and CDR2 ANQGSEA. The J segment lost 2 bases and the V segment lost 8 bases, leaving 8 bases of the junction unmatched. CDR3 in amino acids: CSPWDRSTYNEQFF. CDR3 nucleotide sequence: TGCAGCCCCTGGGACAGGAGTACCTACAATGAGCAGTTCTTC.

J is TRBJ2-5 and V is TRBV30; 7 positions agree with TRBD2. The CDR3 has 12 residues. In germline, CDR1 is GTSNPN, CDR2 SVGIG (reference sequence). Trimming took 4 bases from V and 2 from J; bases not matched to a gene: 1. This chain's CDR3 is CAWTAGQETQYF. DNA of the CDR3: TGTGCCTGGACAGCGGGACAAGAGACCCAGTACTTC.

The chain combines TRBV18 with TRBJ1-1; D not resolved. Germline V gives CDR1 KGHSH, CDR2 LQKENI. The V end was cut by 3 bases, the J end by 6 bases, with 8 bases between. The CDR3 length is 12 residues. The CDR3 DNA reads TGTGCCAGCTCACCTACGACGGCTGAAGCTTTCTTT. Translated, it gives CASSPTTAEAFF.

This clonotype was seen a handful of times. The V and J genes are TRBV15 and TRBJ1-5; D unclear. CDR1 and CDR2 (germline): LNHNV, YYDKDF (reference sequence). The V gene lost 1 base and the J gene lost 0 bases, with 10 bases spanning the gap. This CDR3 region has 16 residues. CDR3 coding DNA: TGTGCCACCAGCAGAGGTAGGGCTTATAGCAATCAGCCCCAGCATTTT. Translation gives CATSRGRAYSNQPQHF.

The sample holds a few counts of this clonotype. This chain connects TRBV20-1 to TRBJ2-4; D gene unclear. V lost 3 bases to trimming and J lost 0 bases, with 9 bases between them. Germline V lookup: CDR1 DFQATT, CDR2 SNEGSKA (reference sequence). The CDR3 runs to 14 residues. The CDR3 DNA sequence: TGCAGTGCTAGTCCTGTCCTAGCCAAAAACATTCAGTACTTC. It is translated as CSASPVLAKNIQYF.

The V call is TRBV6-5, the J call TRBJ2-5, with D possibly TRBD1 on 5 matching bases. The CDR3 consists of 14 residues. Trimming left V 0 bases short and J 4 bases short, with 9 bases between. Germline CDR1 reads MNHEY; CDR2 reads SVGAGI. The CDR3 nucleotides read TGTGCCAGCAGTTACTCGGCAGGGCGAGAGACCCAGTACTTC. Amino acids: CASSYSAGRETQYF.

The gene calls are TRBV20-1 and TRBJ2-4; perhaps TRBD1 as D (5 bases). The length of the CDR3 is 14 residues. Between the trimmed V and J ends, which lost 4 bases and 9 bases, there was a span of 19 bases. CDR1 and CDR2 from the germline V gene are DFQATT and SNEGSKA (reference sequence). The CDR3 sequence is CSANLGAFAGIQYF. The CDR3, as DNA: TGCAGTGCTAACCTTGGGGCATTTGCTGGCATTCAGTACTTC.

V is TRBV20-1 and J is TRBJ2-5; possible D gene TRBD2, 7 bases. The CDR3 has 15 residues. The ends were cut back, 5 bases at V and 1 base at J, with 17 bases in the middle. CDR1 and CDR2 (germline): DFQATT, SNEGSKA (reference sequence). CDR3 nucleotide sequence: TGCAGTGCTCCGACTAGCAGGGGTTTCCAAGAGACCCAGTACTTC. This codes for CSAPTSRGFQETQYF.

This clonotype turned up a few times. The rearrangement uses TRBV20-1 and TRBJ2-1, with a possible D match to TRBD2 (7 bases). Trimming pared 3 bases from V and 9 bases from J, leaving 12 bases between. This CDR3 has 12 residues. Germline CDR1 reads DFQATT; CDR2 reads SNEGSKA (reference sequence). The CDR3 nucleotides are TGCAGTGCTAGTAGGGGGGGGAGTGAGCAGTTCTTC. Translation: CSASRGGSEQFF.

The V call is TRBV19, the J call TRBJ1-5; a possible D gene is TRBD1 (5 bases). The V end was cut by 2 bases, the J end by 1 base, with 9 bases between. Looked up from germline, CDR1 is LNHDA and CDR2 is SQIVND (reference sequence). This CDR3 region has 15 residues. CDR3 DNA sequence: TGTGCCAGTAGTATACAGGGACCAAGCAATCAGCCCCAGCATTTT. Its protein is CASSIQGPSNQPQHF. Supplemented by reference TRBV19 and TRBJ1-5, the full variable domain reads DGGITQSPKYLFRKEGQNVTLSCEQNLNHDAMYWYRQDPGQGLRLIYYSQIVNDFQKGDIAEGYSVSREKKESFPLTVTSAQKNPTAFYLCASSIQGPSNQPQHFGDGTRLSIL.

This clonotype was picked up a small number of times. The chain couples TRBV20-1 to TRBJ2-1; D gene unclear. Between the trimmed V and J ends, which lost 3 bases and 6 bases, there was a span of 15 bases. CDR3 length equals 14 residues. Per the germline V gene, CDR1 is DFQATT and CDR2 is SNEGSKA (reference sequence). CDR3 residues: CSASNRIRGNEQFF. In nucleotides, the CDR3 is TGCAGTGCTAGTAACAGAATTCGTGGCAATGAGCAGTTCTTC.